The present T cell receptor beta chain was sequenced within a study of T cells in Graves' hyperthyroidism and ophthalmopathy. Findings of the study overall: The majority of expanded thyroid clonotypes above 0.001 also appeared in blood.

A note on this clonotype: Its antigen is unidentified. The junction departs from germline at one end; a sequencing error may be responsible.

It was RNA transcripts that yielded the amplified TCR beta CDR3 regions. In the first-round RT-PCR of the TCR CDR3, the HTBI primer set was used. TCRdb independently ran MiXCR on the multiplex PCR reads; one entry per CDR3 protein. Altogether about 360,000 distinct CDR3 sequences are present, about a sixth being singletons, with the ten largest covering around 30%. In germline, CDR1 is DFQATT, CDR2 SNEGSKA (reference sequence). The CDR3 spans 14 residues. The sequence was obtained from a woman aged 18-29 years with Graves' hyperthyroidism that later progressed to Graves' ophthalmopathy. Sequencing was done on a sample of blood. The chain links TRBV20-1 to TRBJ1-3, with 8 nucleotides matching TRBD1. CDR3 sequence reads: CSARSGTGGNTIYF. CDR3 DNA: TGCAGCGCTAGGTCCGGGACAGGAGGAAACACCATATATTTT.